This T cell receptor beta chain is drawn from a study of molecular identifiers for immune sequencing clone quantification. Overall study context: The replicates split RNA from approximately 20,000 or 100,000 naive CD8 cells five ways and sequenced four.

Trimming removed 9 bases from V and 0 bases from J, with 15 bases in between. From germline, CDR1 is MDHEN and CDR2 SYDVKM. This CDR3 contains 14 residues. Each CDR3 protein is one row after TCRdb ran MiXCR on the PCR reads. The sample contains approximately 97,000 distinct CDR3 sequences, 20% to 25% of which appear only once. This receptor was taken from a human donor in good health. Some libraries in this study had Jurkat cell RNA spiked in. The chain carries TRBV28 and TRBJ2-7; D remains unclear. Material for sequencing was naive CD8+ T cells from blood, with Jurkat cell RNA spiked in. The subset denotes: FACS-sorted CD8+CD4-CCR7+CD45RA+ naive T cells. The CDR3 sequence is CASIRTRNSYEQYF. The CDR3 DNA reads TGTGCCAGTATAAGAACCAGAAACTCCTACGAGCAGTACTTC.